This paragraph reports one TCR beta chain. Its antigen is currently unknown. Primers included in the PCR were 60 Vbeta and 13 Jbeta primers. The table came from immunoSEQ multiplex PCR; TCRdb's copy has only in-frame clones and leaves some out. The profile covers about 180,000 clones, with over 60% appearing a single time and 5.7% taken by the ten largest. This sample is part of a study of cytomegalovirus exposure and HLA in healthy donors. Broader study findings: The study put 150 or so TCR beta chains on its list as cytomegalovirus-associated.

The germline CDR1 and CDR2 sequences are MGHRA and YSYEKL. The length of the CDR3 is 17 residues. Trimming removed 3 bases from V and 2 bases from J, with 17 bases in between. The rearrangement links TRBV4-1 to TRBJ1-5; D unclear. Material for sequencing was PBMCs. The receptor's source is a man aged 40-55 years in good health and CMV-seronegative. CDR3 sequence reads: CASSHVIERRRNQPQHF. Here the CDR3 DNA reads TGCGCCAGCAGCCACGTAATAGAGAGGCGGCGCAATCAGCCCCAGCATTTT.